Reported below is one TCR beta chain. Its specificity is not known. The PCR was carried out with 60 Vbeta primers and 13 Jbeta primers. Method: immunoSEQ multiplex PCR; TCRdb's copy keeps in-frame clones and lacks some. Of some 110,000 clones in the sample, 74% were seen once. The data originate from a study of cytomegalovirus exposure and HLA in healthy donors. General study findings and limits: Some highly shared sequence variants likely arose as a pipeline artifact. Some public TCRs appeared in many individuals, while most sequences were rare.

Germline CDR1 is MNHNS and CDR2 is SASEGT. The CDR3 is 12 residues long. Trimming removed 1 base at V and 9 bases at J, with 7 bases between. The V gene is TRBV6-1, the J gene TRBJ1-5; D unresolved. The sequence was obtained from a woman in her forties or fifties in good health and CMV-seropositive. Sequencing input: PBMCs. CDR3 nucleotide sequence: TGTGCCAGCAGTGAAGGCGGGAGGCCCCAGCATTTT. Translating it yields CASSEGGRPQHF.